The next 2 T cell receptor beta chains were all read from a single sample in a study of PD-1 blockade in classical Hodgkin lymphoma. The method was immunoSEQ multiplex PCR; TCRdb's version includes in-frame clones alone and lacks a portion of them. The sample lists some 93,000 clones, roughly nine tenths seen once, with about 10% in the top ten. Every one of the patients relapsed after autologous stem cell transplantation (brentuximab vedotin exposure was variable). Sequencing was performed on peripheral blood mononuclear cells (PBMCs), taken before the second cycle of nivolumab. The receptors stem from a human donor with classical Hodgkin lymphoma.

The rearrangement joins TRBV21-1 to TRBJ2-7; the table assigns TRBD2, which was not confirmed against the DNA. TRBV21-1 is assigned pseudogene status. The CDR3 has 16 amino acids. This CDR3 reads CASSKPWRQNLYEQYF. The CDR3 DNA reads TGTGCCAGCAGCAAACCTTGGCGGCAGAATTTGTACGAGCAGTACTTC.

V usage is TRBV9 and J usage is TRBJ2-7; 7 nucleotides align to TRBD2. The CDR3 is 15 residues long. The V segment lost 2 bases and the J segment 0 bases; nucleotides outside the gene matches: 5. The germline CDR1 and CDR2 sequences are SGDLS and YYNGEE. The CDR3 nucleotides are TGTGCCAGCAGCGTTAGCGGGTACAGCTCCTACGAGCAGTACTTC. It encodes CASSVSGYSSYEQYF. Looking up the rest from reference TRBV9 and TRBJ2-7 gives the full variable domain: DSGVTQTPKHLITATGQRVTLRCSPRSGDLSVYWYQQSLDQGLQFLIQYYNGEERAKGNILERFSAQQFPDLHSELNLSSLELGDSALYFCASSVSGYSSYEQYFGPGTRLTVT.